This passage covers 29 T cell receptor beta chains from one sample sequenced in a study of molecular identifiers for immune sequencing clone quantification. TCRdb reprocessed the PCR reads via MiXCR and lists one record per CDR3 protein. The sample shows nearly 650,000 distinct CDR3 sequences, less than 30% of them seen only once. Sequencing was done on a sample of naive CD8+ T cells from blood, with Jurkat cell RNA spiked in. Subset specified: FACS-sorted CD8+CD4-CCR7+CD45RA+ naive T cells. The origin of the receptors is a human donor in good health. Some libraries in this study had Jurkat cell RNA spiked in.

The chain links TRBV4-1 to TRBJ2-7; D is uncertain. Germline V gene sequence: CDR1 MGHRA, CDR2 YSYEKL. Trimming removed 1 base from V and 1 base from J, with 8 bases in between. CDR3 length equals 14 residues. The CDR3 DNA reads as TGCGCCAGCAGCCAAGTACACAGTTCCTACGAGCAGTACTTC. Encoded protein: CASSQVHSSYEQYF.

To note about this clonotype: A read error may explain this, as a much larger clone is one base away. Without the conserved terminal phenylalanine or tryptophan, this CDR3 likely stems from a read error. This chain connects TRBV9 to TRBJ1-1; D gene unclear. The CDR3 extends over 14 amino acids. CDR1 SGDLS and CDR2 YYNGEE come from the germline V gene. Trimming removed 4 bases at V and 4 bases at J, with 14 bases between. This chain's CDR3 is CASSYKGSGTEAFL. In DNA, the CDR3 is TGTGCCAGCAGCTACAAGGGAAGTGGCACTGAAGCTTTCTTA.

The sample holds many counts of this clonotype. J is TRBJ2-3 and V is TRBV30; D might be TRBD2 (5 bases). The CDR3 extends over 14 amino acids. Trimming took off 1 base at V and 5 bases at J, with 13 bases between the two ends. CDR1 GTSNPN and CDR2 SVGIG come from the germline V gene (reference sequence). The DNA of the CDR3 is TGTGCCTGGAGTGGATGGGAGCGCGGAGATACGCAGTATTTT. It specifies CAWSGWERGDTQYF.

This clonotype was picked up many times. The chain employs TRBV4-3 and TRBJ1-4; D uncertain. V shed 0 bases and J shed 4 bases, with 24 bases lying between them. Germline CDR1 and CDR2: LGHNA and YSLEER. The CDR3 runs 20 residues. The CDR3 loop reads CASSQDMGFLVGPDNEKLFF. CDR3 nucleotides: TGCGCCAGCAGCCAAGATATGGGGTTCTTGGTAGGACCAGATAATGAAAAACTGTTTTTT.

This clonotype was recorded at least ten times. This rearrangement joins TRBV28 to TRBJ1-1, with D hard to call. V lost 3 bases, J lost 4 bases, and 6 bases lay in between. Germline V gene data show CDR1 as MDHEN and CDR2 as SYDVKM. The length of the CDR3 is 12 residues. The CDR3 DNA is TGTGCCAGCAGTTTCGGGATCACTGAAGCTTTCTTT. Translating it yields CASSFGITEAFF.

V and J are TRBV30 and TRBJ2-5; TRBD1 is a possible D gene (5 bases). This CDR3 contains 13 residues. The germline V gene has CDR1 GTSNPN and CDR2 SVGIG (reference sequence). The germline V and J ends were trimmed by 0 bases and 4 bases, with 9 bases remaining between them. The DNA for the CDR3 is TGTGCCTGGAGTGTACTCAGGGTAGAGACCCAGTACTTC. Translation gives CAWSVLRVETQYF. The full variable domain, in which reference TRBV30 and TRBJ2-5 provide the parts outside the CDR3, is SQTIHQWPATLVQPVGSPLSLECTVEGTSNPNLYWYRQAAGRGLQLLFYSVGIGQISSEVPQNLSASRPQDRQFILSSKKLLLSDSGFYLCAWSVLRVETQYFGPGTRLLVL.

V is TRBV19 and J is TRBJ2-2; TRBD2 agrees at 13 bases. Germline-derived CDR1 and CDR2 are LNHDA and SQIVND (reference sequence). This CDR3 is built from 18 residues. The J segment lost 2 bases and the V segment lost 3 bases, leaving 6 bases of the junction unmatched. The CDR3 DNA reads as TGTGCCAGTAGTATCCTACTAGCGGGAGGGCCAAACACCGGGGAGCTGTTTTTT. This translates into CASSILLAGGPNTGELFF.

A word on this clonotype: One end of the junction is discordant with germline, which a read error may explain. The V gene is TRBV6-2 or TRBV6-3, the J gene TRBJ2-5, with 10 bases that match TRBD2. CDR3 length: 19 residues. Looked up from germline, CDR1 is MNHEY and CDR2 is SVGEGT. The CDR3 nucleotides read TGTGCCAGCAGTTACCACCCTAGCGGGGGCACATTCCAAGGAGAGACCCAGAACTTC. Translating gives CASSYHPSGGTFQGETQNF.

The table lists this clonotype with many counts. The rearrangement joins TRBV6-2 or TRBV6-3 to TRBJ1-3; possibly TRBD1 for D (5 bases). V was clipped by 5 bases and J by 4 bases, with 9 bases between them. Germline V gene lookup returns CDR1 MNHEY and CDR2 SVGEGT. This CDR3 region has 13 residues. CDR3: CASSRGPGNTIYF. As DNA, the CDR3 is TGTGCCAGCAGTCGGGGACCCGGAAACACCATATATTTT.

This clonotype was seen more than once but under ten times. One end of the junction does not line up with germline, which may come from a read error. The gene calls are TRBV11-3 and TRBJ2-3; D might be TRBD1 (6 bases). The germline V gene has CDR1 SGHNT and CDR2 YENEEA. This CDR3 is 12 amino acids long. The CDR3 region has the DNA TGTGCCAGCAGCCTCCGGACAGATGCGCAGTATTTT. Translated: CASSLRTDAQYF.

This clonotype appeared many times. V gene TRBV28 combines with J gene TRBJ2-5; 8 positions agree with TRBD1. The ends lost 5 bases at V and 4 bases at J; junction bases unmatched: 9. Germline loops: CDR1 MDHEN, CDR2 SYDVKM. The CDR3 totals 15 residues. The CDR3 DNA reads TGTGCCAGCAGTGCCACCTCAGGGGGCGGAGAGACCCAGTACTTC. Protein product: CASSATSGGGETQYF.

This clonotype was counted a few times. The chain couples TRBV7-9 to TRBJ2-1, with D possibly being TRBD2 (6 bases). The ends were cut back, 5 bases at V and 8 bases at J, with 19 bases in the middle. Germline V gives CDR1 SEHNR, CDR2 FQNEAQ (reference sequence). The CDR3 consists of 15 residues. CDR3 in amino acids: CASSPVGEVLDEQFF. Written as DNA, the CDR3 is TGTGCCAGCAGCCCCGTAGGGGAGGTTTTGGATGAGCAGTTCTTC.

The V call is TRBV27, the J call TRBJ1-3; D unresolved. The CDR3 covers 14 residues. The V gene lost 5 bases and the J gene lost 6 bases, with 14 bases spanning the gap. The germline gives CDR1 MNHEY, CDR2 SMNVEV (reference sequence). The CDR3 bases are TGTGCCAGCAGTCCCCGTCGGGGAGAAAACACCATATATTTT. Protein sequence: CASSPRRGENTIYF.

As concerns this clonotype: At one end the junction does not follow the germline gene, possibly because of a read error. The chain combines TRBV27 with TRBJ1-1; D possibly corresponds to TRBD1 (6 bases). From germline, CDR1 is MNHEY and CDR2 SMNVEV (reference sequence). CDR3 size: 15 residues. The CDR3 loop reads CARSLFGDMNTEAFF. CDR3 sequence (DNA): TGTGCCCGCAGTTTATTTGGGGACATGAACACTGAAGCTTTCTTT.

The V gene is TRBV4-3, the J gene TRBJ2-1; D tentatively reads TRBD1 or TRBD2 (5 bases each). The V gene lost 0 bases and the J gene lost 15 bases, with 24 bases spanning the gap. The germline V gene has CDR1 LGHNA and CDR2 YSLEER. The CDR3 is 16 residues long. CDR3 loop: CASSQDKGSSYNAPFF. The DNA of the CDR3 is TGCGCCAGCAGCCAAGATAAGGGGAGCTCCTACAATGCGCCGTTCTTC.

This rearrangement joins TRBV2 to TRBJ1-1; D call uncertain. Trimming took 4 bases from V and 6 from J, leaving 9 bases between them. The CDR3 consists of 12 residues. The germline V gene has CDR1 SNHLY and CDR2 FYNNEI. CDR3 DNA sequence: TGTGCCAGCAGTGGAGAAATTTCTGAAGCTTTCTTT. Protein: CASSGEISEAFF. The whole variable domain, remainder taken from reference TRBV2 and TRBJ1-1, is EPEVTQTPSHQVTQMGQEVILRCVPISNHLYFYWYRQILGQKVEFLVSFYNNEISEKSEIFDDQFSVERPDGSNFTLKIRSTKLEDSAMYFCASSGEISEAFFGQGTRLTVV.

A word on this clonotype: One base away lies a much larger clone, so this may be a sequencing read error. The genes are TRBV6-2 or TRBV6-3 and TRBJ1-1, with 11 bases identical to TRBD1. In germline, CDR1 is MNHEY, CDR2 SVGEGT. The CDR3 sequence is 15 residues long. CDR3 nucleotides: TGTGCCAGCAGTTACGGACAGGGGGCTTTCACTGCAGCTTTCTTT. Its protein is CASSYGQGAFTAAFF.

There are a few counts of this clonotype. The chain's CDR3 is CASSQEGGLITDTQYF. CDR3 coding DNA: TGCGCCAGCAGCCAAGAGGGGGGACTAATCACAGATACGCAGTATTTT. The V and J genes are TRBV4-1 and TRBJ2-3, with 7 bases lining up with TRBD2. CDR3 length: 16 amino acids. In germline, CDR1 is MGHRA, CDR2 YSYEKL. V gave up 0 bases and J gave up 2 bases; unmatched junction bases: 5.

The sample holds a few counts of this clonotype. V and J are TRBV9 and TRBJ2-7; a possible D gene is TRBD1 (5 bases). The V end was cut by 0 bases, the J end by 3 bases, with 13 bases between. From germline, CDR1 is SGDLS and CDR2 YYNGEE. The CDR3 is made up of 15 amino acids. The CDR3 DNA follows: TGTGCCAGCAGCGTAGATCAGGGATCGGTCTACGAGCAGTACTTC. This encodes CASSVDQGSVYEQYF. The variable domain in full, with the rest retrieved from reference TRBV9 and TRBJ2-7, is DSGVTQTPKHLITATGQRVTLRCSPRSGDLSVYWYQQSLDQGLQFLIQYYNGEERAKGNILERFSAQQFPDLHSELNLSSLELGDSALYFCASSVDQGSVYEQYFGPGTRLTVT.

There are a few counts of this clonotype. CDR3 amino acids: CSAEGQGGEMGTEAFF. The CDR3 region has the DNA TGCAGTGCTGAGGGACAGGGGGGAGAGATGGGAACTGAAGCTTTCTTT. The V call is TRBV20-1, the J call TRBJ1-1; 11 bases align to TRBD1. Germline CDR1 is DFQATT and CDR2 is SNEGSKA (reference sequence). The CDR3 is made up of 16 amino acids. Germline trimming cut 5 bases from V and 5 bases from J; bases unmatched to any gene: 13.

This clonotype was counted between two and nine times. J is TRBJ2-7 and V is TRBV7-9, with 7 bases identical to TRBD2. CDR1 is SEHNR and CDR2 is FQNEAQ in the germline V gene (reference sequence). V shed 1 base, J shed 3 bases, and the junction held 6 bases outside the gene matches. The CDR3 runs to 15 residues. CDR3 DNA: TGTGCCAGCAGCTTAGTAGCTAGCGGAAACTACGAGCAGTACTTC. Its protein is CASSLVASGNYEQYF.

This clonotype was found many times. The chain couples TRBV5-1 to TRBJ1-6; TRBD1 might be the D (5 bases). Germline loops: CDR1 SGHRS, CDR2 YFSETQ. V lost 4 bases and J lost 8, with 22 bases in between. The CDR3 is 17 amino acids. For the CDR3, the DNA is TGCGCCAGCAGCCATCCCACGACAGAGTCGAGTGATTCACCCCTCCACTTT. Translation: CASSHPTTESSDSPLHF.

With respect to this clonotype: A read error may explain this, as a much larger clone is one base away. Given the absence of the conserved phenylalanine or tryptophan at the CDR3 end, a read error is likely. This chain links TRBV7-2 with TRBJ1-6, with 7 bases identical to TRBD1. CDR1 SGHTA and CDR2 FQGNSA come from the germline V gene. This CDR3 region has 17 residues. Trimming at V came to 1 base and at J to 0 bases, leaving 3 bases not matched to a gene. The CDR3, as DNA: TGTGCCAGCAGCTTAGAAGGGGGCTTCTCCTATAATTCACCCCTCCACCTT. The encoded protein is CASSLEGGFSYNSPLHL.

CDR3 protein: CASSKQGAGTIYF. In DNA, the CDR3 is TGTGCCAGCAGCAAACAGGGGGCGGGCACCATATATTTT. The chain employs TRBV9 and TRBJ1-3, with 9 bases that match TRBD1. The CDR3 contains 13 residues. The V and J ends lost 4 bases and 9 bases, in that order; junction bases with no gene match: 5. Germline CDR1 SGDLS, CDR2 YYNGEE.

As regards this clonotype: Since a much larger clone is just one base distant, this may be a read error. The rearrangement links TRBV14 to TRBJ2-6, with D hard to call. CDR1 SGHDN and CDR2 FVKESK come from the germline V gene. This CDR3 has 13 amino acids. The CDR3 bases are TGTGCCGGCAGCCAAGGCGGGGCCAACGTCCTGACTTTC. It yields the protein CAGSQGGANVLTF.

The chain has TRBV7-9 and TRBJ2-1; D call uncertain. Trimming removed 8 bases from V and 7 bases from J, with 18 bases in between. In germline, CDR1 is SEHNR, CDR2 FQNEAQ (reference sequence). The length of the CDR3 is 14 residues. The CDR3 is CASRSGGEKNEQFF. The CDR3 DNA reads TGTGCCAGCCGCTCGGGCGGTGAGAAGAATGAGCAGTTCTTC.

The sample holds many counts of this clonotype. This rearrangement joins TRBV7-6 to TRBJ2-2, with TRBD2 matching over 12 bases. The V gene's germline CDR1 is SGHVS and CDR2 FNYEAQ. This CDR3 is built from 18 residues. J gave up 3 bases and V 0 bases, and 5 bases lay outside the gene matches. The CDR3, as DNA: TGTGCCAGCAGCTTAGCCCTCCGACTAGCGGGAGACACCGGGGAGCTGTTTTTT. Translating gives CASSLALRLAGDTGELFF.

J is TRBJ2-1 and V is TRBV5-1; D is uncertain. V was pared by 0 bases and J by 10 bases, with 23 bases between. CDR3 length equals 17 residues. Germline V gives CDR1 SGHRS, CDR2 YFSETQ. DNA for the CDR3: TGCGCCAGCAGCTTGGCCTACGGAGAGGCGGAGATAGGCGAGCAGTTCTTC. Protein product: CASSLAYGEAEIGEQFF.

This clonotype was counted only a few times. Here the CDR3 reads CASGTGRRGSYEQYF. In DNA, the CDR3 is TGTGCCAGTGGGACAGGGCGGCGCGGCTCCTACGAGCAGTACTTC. This rearrangement joins TRBV6-2 or TRBV6-3 to TRBJ2-7; TRBD1 matches 9 bases. CDR3 length: 15 amino acids. The germline V gene encodes CDR1 MNHEY and CDR2 SVGEGT. Unmatched junction bases numbered 9, after V lost 9 bases and J lost 0 bases.